The 27 T cell receptor beta chains in this list originate from one sample, sequenced in a study of patients and donors after allogeneic stem cell transplantation. TCRdb analysed the RT-PCR reads with MiXCR anew, one entry per CDR3 protein. Among some 11,000 distinct CDR3 sequences listed, 20% to 25% were seen once. The sample comprised blood, either unsorted or a sorted T cell fraction (not recorded which). The receptors here all came from a human donor who was either an allogeneic HSCT recipient or a stem cell or donor lymphocyte infusion donor (not recorded which). It is not recorded whose cells these are; they may come from a transplant donor.

The gene calls are TRBV7-3 and TRBJ2-1, with TRBD2 identical over 8 bases. Germline V CDR1 and CDR2: SGHTA, FQGTGA. Trimming removed 5 bases from V and 6 bases from J; junction bases left unmatched: 3. The CDR3 covers 13 residues. The CDR3 nucleotides read TGTGCCAGCAGCCGGGGACTAGGCAATGAGCAGTTCTTC. It translates to CASSRGLGNEQFF.

This clonotype showed up just a few times. This rearrangement joins TRBV7-8 to TRBJ1-3, with 7 bases fitting TRBD1. With V trimmed by 5 bases and J by 4 bases, 8 bases remained unmatched. Germline V gene data show CDR1 as SGHVS and CDR2 as FQNEAQ. This CDR3 region has 15 residues. The CDR3 spells CASSQRGLGGNTIYF. CDR3 coding DNA: TGTGCCAGCAGCCAAAGGGGGCTGGGCGGAAACACCATATATTTT. The complete variable domain, with remaining parts taken from reference TRBV7-8 and TRBJ1-3, reads GAGVSQSPRYKVAKRGQDVALRCDPISGHVSLFWYQQALGQGPEFLTYFQNEAQLDKSGLPSDRFFAERPEGSVSTLKIQRTQQEDSAVYLCASSQRGLGGNTIYFGEGSWLTVV.

The rearrangement links TRBV6-5 to TRBJ2-1, with TRBD2 matching 10 bases. This CDR3 is 16 amino acids long. The ends lost 0 bases at V and 4 bases at J; junction bases unmatched: 3. CDR1 MNHEY and CDR2 SVGAGI come from the germline V gene. The chain's CDR3 is CASSYSLTSGYNEQFF. As DNA, the CDR3 is TGTGCCAGCAGTTACTCCCTGACTAGCGGGTACAATGAGCAGTTCTTC.

This chain links TRBV3-1 with TRBJ1-1; 8 nucleotides match TRBD1. This CDR3 has 15 amino acids. Germline CDR1 LGHDT, CDR2 YNNKEL (reference sequence). With 3 bases clipped from V and 2 bases from J, the junction kept 5 bases outside the gene matches. DNA for the CDR3: TGTGCCAGCAGCCACACGGACAGGGCCAACACTGAAGCTTTCTTT. Protein: CASSHTDRANTEAFF.

By proportion, this clonotype is medium-sized. The chain recombines TRBV19 with TRBJ1-2; maybe TRBD1 (6 bases). CDR1 and CDR2 (germline): LNHDA, SQIVND (reference sequence). The CDR3 runs to 15 residues. V lost 4 bases to trimming and J lost 5 bases, with 17 bases between them. CDR3 region: CASSTDSQGAYGYTF. The CDR3 DNA reads as TGTGCCAGTAGTACCGACTCACAGGGAGCATATGGCTACACCTTC.

V is TRBV20-1 and J is TRBJ1-2; 10 bases line up with TRBD1. The CDR3 length is 16 residues. Germline V lookup: CDR1 DFQATT, CDR2 SNEGSKA (reference sequence). V shed 3 bases, J shed 3 bases, and the junction held 10 bases outside the gene matches. CDR3 residues: CSASTGTGVDYYGYTF. The DNA for the CDR3 is TGCAGTGCTAGCACCGGGACAGGGGTCGACTACTATGGCTACACCTTC.

The chain recombines TRBV18 with TRBJ1-1; TRBD1 matches 9 bases. The CDR3 spans 13 residues. With V trimmed by 6 bases and J by 3 bases, 2 bases remained unmatched. Germline V gene sequence: CDR1 KGHSH, CDR2 LQKENI. The CDR3 is CASSRTGDTEAFF. The CDR3 DNA follows: TGTGCCAGCTCCAGGACAGGGGACACTGAAGCTTTCTTT.

This clonotype showed up just a few times. The genes are TRBV5-1 and TRBJ1-2, with 8 bases fitting TRBD1. Germline loops: CDR1 SGHRS, CDR2 YFSETQ. Losses at the gene ends were 0 bases for V and 6 bases for J; bases not matched to a gene: 7. The CDR3 runs 15 residues. The CDR3 DNA reads as TGCGCCAGCAGCTTGGATCAGGGGGCGCGGAATGGCTACACCTTC. Protein: CASSLDQGARNGYTF.

The CDR3 protein is CASSFRRGVDTQYF. The CDR3 DNA reads as TGTGCCAGCAGCTTTAGGAGGGGGGTAGATACGCAGTATTTT. The chain is built from TRBV7-2 and TRBJ2-3, with D possibly being TRBD1 or TRBD2 (6 bases each). The germline CDR1 and CDR2 sequences are SGHTA and FQGNSA. The V end lost 3 bases, the J end lost 5 bases, and 12 bases lay between the germline ends. The CDR3 covers 14 residues. Complete variable domain (other parts from reference TRBV7-2 and TRBJ2-3): GAGVSQSPSNKVTEKGKDVELRCDPISGHTALYWYRQSLGQGLEFLIYFQGNSAPDKSGLPSDRFSAERTGGSVSTLTIQRTQQEDSAVYLCASSFRRGVDTQYFGPGTRLTVL.

The chain joins TRBV29-1 to TRBJ1-1; 7 positions agree with TRBD1. The CDR3 loop spans 14 amino acids. The trim removed 3 bases at V and 7 bases at J, leaving 11 bases unmatched. CDR1 is SQVTM and CDR2 is ANQGSEA in the germline V gene. Written as DNA, the CDR3 is TGCAGCGTTGAGACAGGGAAGCTTATTAGTGAAGCTTTCTTT. Encoded protein: CSVETGKLISEAFF. Based on the CDR3 plus reference TRBV29-1 and TRBJ1-1, the full variable domain is SAVISQKPSRDICQRGTSLTIQCQVDSQVTMMFWYRQQPGQSLTLIATANQGSEATYESGFVIDKFPISRPNLTFSTLTVSNMSPEDSSIYLCSVETGKLISEAFFGQGTRLTVV.

This clonotype was picked up a small number of times. The chain combines TRBV3-1 with TRBJ2-1, with D uncertain. The CDR3 loop spans 11 amino acids. CDR1 and CDR2 (germline): LGHDT, YNNKEL (reference sequence). The V end was cut by 2 bases, the J end by 8 bases, with 4 bases between. The chain's CDR3 is CASSQRDEQFF. CDR3 nucleotide sequence: TGTGCCAGCAGCCAAAGGGATGAGCAGTTCTTC.

The chain has TRBV5-6 and TRBJ1-1; D is possibly TRBD1 (6 bases). The CDR3 covers 16 residues. V lost 1 base, J lost 3 bases, and 16 bases lay in between. The germline V gene has CDR1 SGHDT and CDR2 YYEEEE. This CDR3 is CASSLFDRQSDTEAFF. Here the CDR3 DNA reads TGTGCCAGCAGCTTGTTCGACAGGCAGTCGGACACTGAAGCTTTCTTT.

This clonotype was observed a handful of times. The V gene is TRBV12-3 or TRBV12-4, the J gene TRBJ2-1; TRBD1 aligns across 11 bases. Trimming at V came to 4 bases and at J to 9 bases, leaving 11 bases not matched to a gene. This CDR3 has 16 residues. The CDR3 DNA reads as TGTGCCAGCAGTTCCTACTCGGACAGGGGGCGAGGTGAGCAGTTCTTC. It specifies CASSSYSDRGRGEQFF.

The chain recombines TRBV4-3 with TRBJ1-1, with D uncertain. Germline values: CDR1 LGHNA, CDR2 YSLEER. The CDR3 contains 14 residues. V lost 4 bases to trimming and J lost 0 bases, with 9 bases between them. The CDR3, as DNA: TGCGCCAGCAGCCCTACGAGCATGAACACTGAAGCTTTCTTT. Its translation: CASSPTSMNTEAFF.

At least ten counts were recorded for this clonotype. The rearrangement uses TRBV18 and TRBJ1-4; D is unresolved. Between the trimmed V and J ends, which lost 6 bases and 8 bases, there was a span of 19 bases. In germline, CDR1 is KGHSH, CDR2 LQKENI. CDR3 length: 15 residues. Here the CDR3 DNA reads TGTGCCAGCTCCCAAATTGGAGGGTTAGGAGAAAAACTGTTTTTT. Protein sequence: CASSQIGGLGEKLFF.

This clonotype was picked up many times. The gene calls are TRBV5-4 and TRBJ1-6; 7 bases fit TRBD1. The CDR3 has 15 residues. Germline lookup yields CDR1 SGHNT and CDR2 YYREEE (reference sequence). V was clipped by 0 bases and J by 7 bases; unmatched bases: 4. The CDR3 is CASSLEQGPNSPLHF. As DNA, the CDR3 is TGTGCCAGCAGCTTGGAACAGGGGCCAAATTCACCCCTCCACTTT. Together with reference TRBV5-4 and TRBJ1-6, the CDR3 gives the full variable domain: ETGVTQSPTHLIKTRGQQVTLRCSSQSGHNTVSWYQQALGQGPQFIFQYYREEENGRGNFPPRFSGLQFPNYSSELNVNALELDDSALYLCASSLEQGPNSPLHFGNGTRLTVT.

The V and J genes are TRBV28 and TRBJ2-5; possibly TRBD1 for D (6 bases). The germline gives CDR1 MDHEN, CDR2 SYDVKM. The CDR3 totals 15 residues. Trimming took off 6 bases at V and 5 bases at J, with 19 bases between the two ends. The CDR3 coding sequence is TGTGCCAGCAGCCGCCCAACAGGGCCCCGGGAGACCCAGTACTTC. This gives the protein CASSRPTGPRETQYF.

The CDR3 region is CASSRTGRRQSENYGYTF. The DNA for the CDR3 is TGTGCCAGCAGCCGGACAGGGCGTCGACAAAGTGAGAACTATGGCTACACCTTC. V is TRBV7-9 and J is TRBJ1-2, with TRBD1 identical over 8 bases. Trimming removed 5 bases from V and 2 bases from J; junction bases left unmatched: 16. Per the germline V gene, CDR1 is SEHNR and CDR2 is FQNEAQ (reference sequence). The length of the CDR3 is 18 residues. The variable domain in full, with the rest retrieved from reference TRBV7-9 and TRBJ1-2, is DTGVSQNPRHKITKRGQNVTFRCDPISEHNRLYWYRQTLGQGPEFLTYFQNEAQLEKSRLLSDRFSAERPKGSFSTLEIQRTEQGDSAMYLCASSRTGRRQSENYGYTFGSGTRLTVV.

This clonotype is medium-sized by share. The chain joins TRBV7-2 to TRBJ1-6; TRBD1 is a possible D gene (6 bases). The CDR3 length is 15 residues. V was trimmed by 0 bases and J by 9 bases, leaving 12 bases between them. Germline V lookup: CDR1 SGHTA, CDR2 FQGNSA. CDR3 amino acids: CASSLARGLSSPLHF. CDR3 in DNA: TGTGCCAGCAGCTTAGCGCGGGGGCTGAGTTCACCCCTCCACTTT.

The CDR3 reads CASSLELGTRGYGYTF. The CDR3, as DNA: TGTGCCAGCAGCCTCGAGCTGGGTACCCGCGGCTATGGCTACACCTTC. The chain links TRBV4-2 to TRBJ1-2; D remains unclear. CDR3 length: 16 amino acids. CDR1 LGHNA and CDR2 YNFKEQ come from the germline V gene. With 4 bases removed from V and 4 bases from J, the gap between germline ends came to 19 bases.

The chain is built from TRBV7-9 and TRBJ2-2; D is uncertain. The CDR3 is made up of 10 amino acids. V was pared by 5 bases and J by 5 bases, with 0 bases between. Per the germline V gene, CDR1 is SEHNR and CDR2 is FQNEAQ (reference sequence). CDR3 nucleotides: TGTGCCAGCAGCACCGGGGAGCTGTTTTTT. Amino acids: CASSTGELFF.

This chain joins TRBV29-1 and TRBJ2-5; D unclear. The CDR3 has 12 amino acids. Germline V lookup: CDR1 SQVTM, CDR2 ANQGSEA. The V end lost 5 bases, the J end lost 2 bases, and 9 bases lay between the germline ends. The CDR3 is CSVLETQETQYF. As DNA, the CDR3 is TGCAGCGTTCTTGAGACACAAGAGACCCAGTACTTC. The full variable domain, in which reference TRBV29-1 and TRBJ2-5 provide the parts outside the CDR3, is SAVISQKPSRDICQRGTSLTIQCQVDSQVTMMFWYRQQPGQSLTLIATANQGSEATYESGFVIDKFPISRPNLTFSTLTVSNMSPEDSSIYLCSVLETQETQYFGPGTRLLVL.

This clonotype appeared many times. V and J are TRBV20-1 and TRBJ1-5; D might be TRBD1 (5 bases). The germline V and J ends were trimmed by 5 bases and 3 bases, with 11 bases remaining between them. The CDR3 consists of 13 residues. CDR1 is DFQATT and CDR2 is SNEGSKA in the germline V gene (reference sequence). CDR3 bases: TGCAGTGCTCGGACAAGGGACAATCAGCCCCAGCATTTT. It encodes CSARTRDNQPQHF.

Only a few counts were recorded for this clonotype. The chain uses TRBV4-2 and TRBJ1-1, with D possibly TRBD1 on 5 matching bases. The length of the CDR3 is 14 residues. Germline CDR1 is LGHNA and CDR2 is YNFKEQ. With 1 base removed from V and 5 bases from J, the gap between germline ends came to 11 bases. CDR3: CASSQGDGGTEAFF. As DNA, the CDR3 is TGTGCCAGCAGCCAAGGCGATGGGGGGACTGAAGCTTTCTTT.

This clonotype was counted ten times or more. CDR3 residues: CSVGVPLSSFYGYTF. In DNA form, the CDR3 reads TGCAGCGTTGGGGTCCCTTTAAGCTCCTTTTATGGCTACACCTTC. This chain joins TRBV29-1 and TRBJ1-2, with D hard to call. The CDR3 runs 15 residues. Germline-derived CDR1 and CDR2 are SQVTM and ANQGSEA. V lost 4 bases and J lost 5, with 20 bases in between. Variable domain in full (rest from reference TRBV29-1 and TRBJ1-2): SAVISQKPSRDICQRGTSLTIQCQVDSQVTMMFWYRQQPGQSLTLIATANQGSEATYESGFVIDKFPISRPNLTFSTLTVSNMSPEDSSIYLCSVGVPLSSFYGYTFGSGTRLTVV.

V is TRBV20-1 and J is TRBJ2-1; either TRBD1 or TRBD2 may supply D (5 bases each). V lost 3 bases and J 5 bases, leaving 11 bases between the germline ends. This CDR3 spans 13 amino acids. Germline values: CDR1 DFQATT, CDR2 SNEGSKA (reference sequence). CDR3 residues: CSASGALHNEQFF. CDR3 nucleotides: TGCAGTGCTAGCGGGGCCCTACACAATGAGCAGTTCTTC.

This clonotype was seen repeatedly, ten times or more. The J gene is TRBJ2-3, the V gene TRBV5-1, with TRBD2 matching 11 bases. The J segment lost 4 bases and the V segment lost 4 bases, leaving 2 bases of the junction unmatched. Germline V CDR1 and CDR2: SGHRS, YFSETQ. The CDR3 has 14 amino acids. CDR3 residues: CASSVLAGADTQYF. For the CDR3, the DNA is TGCGCCAGCAGCGTACTAGCGGGAGCAGATACGCAGTATTTT. The entire variable domain, with the rest obtained from reference TRBV5-1 and TRBJ2-3, is as follows: KAGVTQTPRYLIKTRGQQVTLSCSPISGHRSVSWYQQTPGQGLQFLFEYFSETQRNKGNFPGRFSGRQFSNSRSEMNVSTLELGDSALYLCASSVLAGADTQYFGPGTRLTVL.